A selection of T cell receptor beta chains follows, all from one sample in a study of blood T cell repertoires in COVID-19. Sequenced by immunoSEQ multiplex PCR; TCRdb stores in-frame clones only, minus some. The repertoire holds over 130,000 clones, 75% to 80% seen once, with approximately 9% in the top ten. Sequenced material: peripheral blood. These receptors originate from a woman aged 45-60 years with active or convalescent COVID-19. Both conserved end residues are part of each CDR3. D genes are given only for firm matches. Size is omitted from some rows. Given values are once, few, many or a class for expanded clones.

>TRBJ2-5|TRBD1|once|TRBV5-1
CASSATRTGQETQYF
TGCGCCAGCAGCGCAACCCGGACAGGCCAAGAGACCCAGTACTTC
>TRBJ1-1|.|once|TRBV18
CASSPPEGAGGTEAFF
TGTGCCAGCTCACCACCGGAAGGGGCCGGGGGGACTGAAGCTTTCTTT
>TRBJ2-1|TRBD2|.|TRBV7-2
CASSFGLANNEQFF
TGTGCCAGCAGCTTCGGACTAGCGAACAATGAGCAGTTCTTC
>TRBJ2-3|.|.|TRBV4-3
CASSQDRTGAMGDTQYF
TGCGCCAGCAGCCAAGATCGGACGGGAGCCATGGGAGATACGCAGTATTTT
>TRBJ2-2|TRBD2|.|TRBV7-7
CASSSASGPNTGELFF
TGTGCTAGCAGCTCCGCTAGCGGGCCGAACACCGGGGAGCTGTTTTTT
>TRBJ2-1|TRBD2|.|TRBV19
CASSIERERNEQFF
TGTGCCAGTAGCATAGAGCGGGAGCGCAATGAGCAGTTCTTC
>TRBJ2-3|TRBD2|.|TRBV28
CASSLSSGSTDTQYF
TGTGCCAGCAGTTTATCTAGCGGAAGCACAGATACGCAGTATTTT
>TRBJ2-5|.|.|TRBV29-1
CSVEWQGETQYF
TGCAGCGTTGAATGGCAGGGAGAGACCCAGTACTTC
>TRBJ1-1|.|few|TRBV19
CACRFGQRNTEAFF
TGTGCCTGCCGGTTTGGACAGAGGAACACTGAAGCTTTCTTT
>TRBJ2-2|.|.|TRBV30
CAWSFESGRGKTGELFF
TGTGCCTGGAGTTTTGAATCCGGAAGGGGAAAGACCGGGGAGCTGTTTTTT
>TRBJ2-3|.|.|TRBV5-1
CASSFRQGPDTQYF
TGCGCCAGCAGCTTTCGGCAGGGGCCAGATACGCAGTATTTT
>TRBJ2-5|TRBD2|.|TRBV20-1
CSAGGLAGVQETQYF
TGCAGTGCTGGTGGACTAGCGGGAGTCCAAGAGACCCAGTACTTC
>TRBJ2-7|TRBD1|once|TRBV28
CASSLGTGGIVYEQYF
TGTGCCAGCAGTTTGGGGACAGGGGGGATTGTCTACGAGCAGTACTTC
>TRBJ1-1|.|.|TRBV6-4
CASRAGASNTEAFF
TGTGCCAGCAGGGCAGGGGCAAGCAACACTGAAGCTTTCTTT
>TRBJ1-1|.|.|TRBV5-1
CASSLGPGNTEAFF
TGCGCCAGCAGCTTGGGTCCGGGAAACACTGAAGCTTTCTTT
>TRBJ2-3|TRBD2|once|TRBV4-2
CASSPPGSREGLTDTQYF
TGTGCCAGCAGCCCTCCGGGGTCGCGGGAGGGCCTCACAGATACGCAGTATTTT
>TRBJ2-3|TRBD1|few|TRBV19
CASSIQGAPDTQYF
TGTGCCAGTAGTATACAGGGGGCCCCAGATACGCAGTATTTT
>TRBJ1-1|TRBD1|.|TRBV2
CASSDRVHTEAFF
TGTGCCAGCTCGGACAGGGTACACACTGAAGCTTTCTTT
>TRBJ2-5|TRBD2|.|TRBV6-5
CATGTSGQETQYF
TGTGCCACCGGGACTAGCGGACAAGAGACCCAGTACTTC
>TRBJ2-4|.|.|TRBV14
CASSYRGGLDKNIQYF
TGTGCCAGCAGCTACAGGGGAGGCCTGGACAAAAACATTCAGTACTTC
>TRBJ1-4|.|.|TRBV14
CASSHLEGPGVVEKLFF
TGTGCCAGCAGCCACCTTGAGGGCCCTGGGGTGGTGGAAAAACTGTTTTTT
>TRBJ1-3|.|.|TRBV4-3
CASSPGHSGNTIYF
TGCGCCAGCAGCCCGGGACACTCTGGAAACACCATATATTTT
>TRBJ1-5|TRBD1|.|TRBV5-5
CASSLGQGVTQPQHF
TGTGCCAGCAGCTTAGGACAGGGGGTAACACAGCCCCAGCATTTT
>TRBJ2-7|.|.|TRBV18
CASSPGQTYEQYF
TGTGCCAGCTCACCAGGACAGACTTACGAGCAGTACTTC
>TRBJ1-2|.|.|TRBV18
CASSYRQDHYGYTF
TGTGCCAGCTCATACCGACAGGACCACTATGGCTACACCTTC
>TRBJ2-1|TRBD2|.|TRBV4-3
CASSQLASGIWGYNEQFF
TGCGCCAGCAGCCAACTTGCAAGCGGGATATGGGGTTACAATGAGCAGTTCTTC
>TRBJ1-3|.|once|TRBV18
CASSPPGAFSGNTIYF
TGTGCCAGCTCACCACCGGGAGCTTTCTCTGGAAACACCATATATTTT
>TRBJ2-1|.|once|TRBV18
CASSPPSPRHNEQFF
TGTGCCAGCTCACCACCGAGCCCCAGGCACAATGAGCAGTTCTTC
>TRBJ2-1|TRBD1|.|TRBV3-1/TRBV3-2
CASSRTGGSYNEQFF
TGTGCCAGCAGCAGAACAGGGGGCTCCTACAATGAGCAGTTCTTC
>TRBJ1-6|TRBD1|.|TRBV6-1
CASSVPGGSGGDNSPLHF
TGTGCCAGCAGTGTCCCAGGGGGCTCCGGCGGCGATAATTCACCCCTCCACTTT
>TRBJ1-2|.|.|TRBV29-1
CSVEGDSNYGYTF
TGCAGCGTTGAGGGGGACTCTAACTATGGCTACACCTTC
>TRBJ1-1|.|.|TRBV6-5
CASSYSDGLGTEAFF
TGTGCCAGCAGTTACTCCGACGGACTAGGGACTGAAGCTTTCTTT
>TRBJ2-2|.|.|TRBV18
CASSPRVTGELFF
TGTGCCAGCTCCCCCAGGGTGACCGGGGAGCTGTTTTTT
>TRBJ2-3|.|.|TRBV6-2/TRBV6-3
CASSYSRPPETQYF
TGTGCCAGCAGTTACTCCAGGCCCCCAGAGACGCAGTATTTT
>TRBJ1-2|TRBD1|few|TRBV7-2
CASSSHRGDYGYTF
TGTGCCAGCAGCTCCCACAGGGGGGACTATGGCTACACCTTC
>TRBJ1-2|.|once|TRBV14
CASSRKGGAAGGYTF
TGTGCCAGCAGCCGCAAGGGGGGGGCCGCGGGAGGCTACACCTTC
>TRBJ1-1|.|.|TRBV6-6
CASSYRGSNTEAFF
TGTGCCAGCAGTTACCGCGGATCGAACACTGAAGCTTTCTTT
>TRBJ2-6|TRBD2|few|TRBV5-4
CASRKPGLAGESGANVLTF
TGTGCCAGCAGAAAACCGGGACTAGCGGGAGAGTCTGGGGCCAACGTCCTGACTTTC
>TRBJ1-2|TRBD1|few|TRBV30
CALPTGGGGYGYTF
TGTGCCTTACCCACAGGGGGAGGGGGCTATGGCTACACCTTC
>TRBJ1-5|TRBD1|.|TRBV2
CASSRQGIRQPQHF
TGTGCCAGCAGTAGACAGGGGATACGGCAGCCCCAGCATTTT
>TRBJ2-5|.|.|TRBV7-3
CASSPVVGFQETQYF
TGTGCCAGCAGCCCAGTAGTGGGCTTTCAAGAGACCCAGTACTTC
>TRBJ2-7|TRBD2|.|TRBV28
CASSFSLAGAEQYF
TGTGCCAGCAGTTTCTCATTAGCGGGCGCCGAGCAGTACTTC
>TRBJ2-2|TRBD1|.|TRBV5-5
CASSLLGQVNTGELFF
TGTGCCAGCAGCTTGCTGGGACAGGTTAACACCGGGGAGCTGTTTTTT
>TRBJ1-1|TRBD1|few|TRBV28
CASSLRTGGLNTEAFF
TGTGCCAGCAGTTTGAGGACAGGGGGCTTGAACACTGAAGCTTTCTTT
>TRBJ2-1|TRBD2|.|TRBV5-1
CASSLGLAGVNEQFF
TGCGCCAGCAGCTTGGGGCTAGCGGGGGTAAATGAGCAGTTCTTC
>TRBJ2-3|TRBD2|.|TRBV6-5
CASKARGYTDTQYF
TGTGCCAGCAAGGCGCGGGGGTACACAGATACGCAGTATTTT
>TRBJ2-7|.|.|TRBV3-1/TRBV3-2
CASSRGSLGEQYF
TGTGCCAGCAGCCGCGGGTCTCTGGGGGAGCAGTACTTC
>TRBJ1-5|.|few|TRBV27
CASSLGRGNQPQHF
TGTGCCAGCAGTTTAGGGAGGGGCAATCAGCCCCAGCATTTT
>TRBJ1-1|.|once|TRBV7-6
CASSLGTGFDTEAFF
TGTGCCAGCAGCTTAGGCACAGGGTTTGACACTGAAGCTTTCTTT